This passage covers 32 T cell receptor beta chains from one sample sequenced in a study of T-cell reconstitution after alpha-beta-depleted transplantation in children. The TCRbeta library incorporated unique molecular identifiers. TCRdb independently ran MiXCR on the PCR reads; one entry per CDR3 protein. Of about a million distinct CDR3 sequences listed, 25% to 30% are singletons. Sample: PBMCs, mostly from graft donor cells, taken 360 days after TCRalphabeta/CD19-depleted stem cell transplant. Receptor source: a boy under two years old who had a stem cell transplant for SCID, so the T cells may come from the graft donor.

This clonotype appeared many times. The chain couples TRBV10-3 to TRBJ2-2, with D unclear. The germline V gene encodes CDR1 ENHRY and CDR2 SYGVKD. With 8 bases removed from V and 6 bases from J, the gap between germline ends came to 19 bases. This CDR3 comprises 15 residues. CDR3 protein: CAIRPGEAEAGELFF. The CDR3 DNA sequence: TGTGCCATCCGCCCAGGAGAGGCAGAAGCCGGGGAGCTGTTTTTT.

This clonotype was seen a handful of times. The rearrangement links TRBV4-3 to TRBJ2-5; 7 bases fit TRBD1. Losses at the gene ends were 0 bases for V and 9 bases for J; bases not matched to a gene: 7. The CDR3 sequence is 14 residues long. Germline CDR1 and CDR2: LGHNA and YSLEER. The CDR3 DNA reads TGCGCCAGCAGCCAAGATGAGGGGGCGTCGTCCCAGTACTTC. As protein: CASSQDEGASSQYF.

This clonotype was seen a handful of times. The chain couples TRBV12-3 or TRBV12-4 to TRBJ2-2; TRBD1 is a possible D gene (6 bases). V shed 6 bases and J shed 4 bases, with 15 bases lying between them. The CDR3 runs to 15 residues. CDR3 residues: CASSPQGMGTGELFF. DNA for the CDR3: TGTGCCAGCAGCCCTCAGGGGATGGGCACCGGGGAGCTGTTTTTT.

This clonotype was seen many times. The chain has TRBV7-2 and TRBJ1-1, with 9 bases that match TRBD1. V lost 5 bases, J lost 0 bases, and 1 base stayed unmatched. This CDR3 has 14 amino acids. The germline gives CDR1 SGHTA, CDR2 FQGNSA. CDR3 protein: CASSGDRVNTEAFF. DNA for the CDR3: TGTGCCAGCAGCGGGGACAGGGTGAACACTGAAGCTTTCTTT.

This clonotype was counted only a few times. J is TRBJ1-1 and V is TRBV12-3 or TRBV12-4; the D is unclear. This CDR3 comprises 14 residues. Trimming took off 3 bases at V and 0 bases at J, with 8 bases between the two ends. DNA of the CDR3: TGTGCCAGCAGTTTCGCGGGTGTGAACACTGAAGCTTTCTTT. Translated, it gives CASSFAGVNTEAFF.

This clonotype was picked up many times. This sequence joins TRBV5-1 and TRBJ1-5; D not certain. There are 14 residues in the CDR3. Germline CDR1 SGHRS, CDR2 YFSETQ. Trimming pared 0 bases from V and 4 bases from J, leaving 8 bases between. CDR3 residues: CASSLGPGNQPQHF. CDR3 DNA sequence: TGCGCCAGCAGCTTGGGTCCGGGAAATCAGCCCCAGCATTTT.

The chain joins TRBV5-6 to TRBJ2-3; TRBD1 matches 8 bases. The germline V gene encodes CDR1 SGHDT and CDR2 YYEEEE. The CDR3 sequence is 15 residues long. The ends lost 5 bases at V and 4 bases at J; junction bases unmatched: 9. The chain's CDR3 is CASSPKGRGPDTQYF. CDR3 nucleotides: TGTGCCAGCAGTCCTAAGGGCAGGGGGCCAGATACGCAGTATTTT.

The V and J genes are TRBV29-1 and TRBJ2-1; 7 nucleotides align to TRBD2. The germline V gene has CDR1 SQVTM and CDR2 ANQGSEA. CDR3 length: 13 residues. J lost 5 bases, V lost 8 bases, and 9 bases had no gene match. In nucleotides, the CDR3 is TGCAGCCCGTCAGCGGGGCCTGACAATGAGCAGTTCTTC. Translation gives CSPSAGPDNEQFF.

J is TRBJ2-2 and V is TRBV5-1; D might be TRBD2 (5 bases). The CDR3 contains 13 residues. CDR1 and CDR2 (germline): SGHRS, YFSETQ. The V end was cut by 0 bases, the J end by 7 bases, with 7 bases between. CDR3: CASSLGELGELFF. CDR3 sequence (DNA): TGCGCCAGCAGCTTGGGGGAGCTCGGGGAGCTGTTTTTT.

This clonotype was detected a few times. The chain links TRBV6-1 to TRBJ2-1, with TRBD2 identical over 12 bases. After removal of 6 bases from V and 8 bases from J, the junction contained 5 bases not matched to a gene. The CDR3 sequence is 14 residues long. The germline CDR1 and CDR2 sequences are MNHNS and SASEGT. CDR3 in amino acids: CASRKLAGGHEQFF. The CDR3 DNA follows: TGTGCCAGCAGAAAGCTAGCGGGGGGGCATGAGCAGTTCTTC.

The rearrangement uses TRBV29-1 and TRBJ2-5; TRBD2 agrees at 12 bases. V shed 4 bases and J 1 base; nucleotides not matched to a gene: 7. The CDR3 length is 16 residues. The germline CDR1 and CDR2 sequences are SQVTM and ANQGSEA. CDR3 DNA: TGCAGCGTTGGACTAGCGGGGGATCCGATCCAAGAGACCCAGTACTTC. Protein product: CSVGLAGDPIQETQYF.

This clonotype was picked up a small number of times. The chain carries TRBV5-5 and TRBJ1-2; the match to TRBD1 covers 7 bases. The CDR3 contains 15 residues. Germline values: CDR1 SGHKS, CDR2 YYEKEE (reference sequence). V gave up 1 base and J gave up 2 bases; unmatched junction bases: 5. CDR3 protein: CASSLRDRQNYGYTF. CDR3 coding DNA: TGTGCCAGCAGCTTGAGGGACAGACAGAACTATGGCTACACCTTC.

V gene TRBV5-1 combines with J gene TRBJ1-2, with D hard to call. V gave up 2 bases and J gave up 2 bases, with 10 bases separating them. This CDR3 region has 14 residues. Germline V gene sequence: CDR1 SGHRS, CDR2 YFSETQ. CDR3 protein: CASSFEALNYGYTF. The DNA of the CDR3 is TGCGCCAGCAGCTTTGAAGCGCTGAACTATGGCTACACCTTC.

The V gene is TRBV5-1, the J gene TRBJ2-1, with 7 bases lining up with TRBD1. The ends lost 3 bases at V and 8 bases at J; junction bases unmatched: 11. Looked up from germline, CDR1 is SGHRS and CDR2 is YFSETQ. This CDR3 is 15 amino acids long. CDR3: CASSSGQEVIDEQFF. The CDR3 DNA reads TGCGCCAGCAGCTCAGGACAGGAGGTGATCGATGAGCAGTTCTTC. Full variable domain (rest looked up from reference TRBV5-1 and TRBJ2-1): KAGVTQTPRYLIKTRGQQVTLSCSPISGHRSVSWYQQTPGQGLQFLFEYFSETQRNKGNFPGRFSGRQFSNSRSEMNVSTLELGDSALYLCASSSGQEVIDEQFFGPGTRLTVL.

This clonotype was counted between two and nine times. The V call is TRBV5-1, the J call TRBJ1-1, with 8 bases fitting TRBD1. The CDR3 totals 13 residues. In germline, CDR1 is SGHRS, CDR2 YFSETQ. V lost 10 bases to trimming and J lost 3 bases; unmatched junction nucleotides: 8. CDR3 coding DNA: TGCGCCTCACAGGGGGGGCGTGACACTGAAGCTTTCTTT. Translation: CASQGGRDTEAFF.

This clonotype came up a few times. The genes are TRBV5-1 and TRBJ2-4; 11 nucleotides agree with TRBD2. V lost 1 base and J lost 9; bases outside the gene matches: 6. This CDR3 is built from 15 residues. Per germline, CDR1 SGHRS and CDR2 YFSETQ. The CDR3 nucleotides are TGCGCCAGCAGCTTGTCTAGCGGGGGGCCAAGCATTCAGTACTTC. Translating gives CASSLSSGGPSIQYF.

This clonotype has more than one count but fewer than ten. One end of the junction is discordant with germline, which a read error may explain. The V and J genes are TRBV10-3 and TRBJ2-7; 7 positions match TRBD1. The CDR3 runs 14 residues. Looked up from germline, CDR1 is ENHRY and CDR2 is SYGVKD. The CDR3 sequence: CAISETRDPGQPHF. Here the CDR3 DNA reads TGTGCCATCAGTGAGACGAGAGATCCGGGACAGCCCCACTTC.

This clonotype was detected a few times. The CDR3 reads CASSPPLAPSYEQYF. CDR3 DNA: TGTGCCAGCAGTCCCCCTCTTGCCCCGTCCTACGAGCAGTACTTC. The genes are TRBV12-3 or TRBV12-4 and TRBJ2-7; no clear D. This CDR3 has 15 amino acids. The germline V and J ends were trimmed by 5 bases and 1 base, with 15 bases remaining between them.

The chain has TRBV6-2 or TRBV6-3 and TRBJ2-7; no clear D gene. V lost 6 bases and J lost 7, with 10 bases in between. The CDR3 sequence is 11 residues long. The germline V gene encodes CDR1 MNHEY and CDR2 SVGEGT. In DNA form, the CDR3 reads TGTGCCAGCAGCCAAGGGTGGGAGCAGTACTTC. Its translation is CASSQGWEQYF.

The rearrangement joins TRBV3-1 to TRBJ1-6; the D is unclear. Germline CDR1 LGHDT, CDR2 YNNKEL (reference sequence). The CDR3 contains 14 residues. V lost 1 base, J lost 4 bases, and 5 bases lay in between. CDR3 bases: TGTGCCAGCAGCCAAGGGGAGTATAATTCACCCCTCCACTTT. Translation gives CASSQGEYNSPLHF.

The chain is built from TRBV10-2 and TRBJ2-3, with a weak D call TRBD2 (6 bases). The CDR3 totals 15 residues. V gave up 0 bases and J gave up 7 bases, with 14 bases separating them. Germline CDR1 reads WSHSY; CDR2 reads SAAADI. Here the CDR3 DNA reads TGCGCCAGCAGTGAGTCGAGTCGGGGACTGAATACGCAGTATTTT. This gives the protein CASSESSRGLNTQYF.

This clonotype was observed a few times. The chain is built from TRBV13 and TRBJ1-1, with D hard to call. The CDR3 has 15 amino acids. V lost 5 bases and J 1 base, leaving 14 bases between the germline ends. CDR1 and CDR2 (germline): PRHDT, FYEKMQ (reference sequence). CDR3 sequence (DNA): TGTGCCAGCAGCCTACTGACCCACCCGAACACTGAAGCTTTCTTT. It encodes CASSLLTHPNTEAFF.

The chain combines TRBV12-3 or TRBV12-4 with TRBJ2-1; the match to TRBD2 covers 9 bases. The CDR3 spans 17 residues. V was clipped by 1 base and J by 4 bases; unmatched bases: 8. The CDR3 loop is CASSLGSISGGYNEQFF. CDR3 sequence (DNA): TGTGCCAGCAGTTTAGGGTCTATTAGCGGGGGTTACAATGAGCAGTTCTTC.

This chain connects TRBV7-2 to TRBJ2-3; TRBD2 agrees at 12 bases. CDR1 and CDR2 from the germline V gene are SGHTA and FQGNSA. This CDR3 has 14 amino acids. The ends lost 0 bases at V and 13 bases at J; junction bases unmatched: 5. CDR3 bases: TGTGCCAGCAGCTTAGCGGGACTAGCGGGCGGAAAGTATTTT. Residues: CASSLAGLAGGKYF.

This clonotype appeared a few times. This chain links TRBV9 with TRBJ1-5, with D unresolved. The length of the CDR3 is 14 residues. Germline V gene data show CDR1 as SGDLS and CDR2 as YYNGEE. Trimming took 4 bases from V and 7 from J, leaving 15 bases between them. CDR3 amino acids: CASSFDGTGQPQHF. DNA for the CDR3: TGTGCCAGCAGCTTTGACGGAACCGGACAGCCCCAGCATTTT.

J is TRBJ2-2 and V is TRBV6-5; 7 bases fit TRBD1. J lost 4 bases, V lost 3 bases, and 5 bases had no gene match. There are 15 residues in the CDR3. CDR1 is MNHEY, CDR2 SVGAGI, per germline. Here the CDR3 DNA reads TGTGCCAGCAGTTATGACAGGGCCTCCACCGGGGAGCTGTTTTTT. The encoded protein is CASSYDRASTGELFF.

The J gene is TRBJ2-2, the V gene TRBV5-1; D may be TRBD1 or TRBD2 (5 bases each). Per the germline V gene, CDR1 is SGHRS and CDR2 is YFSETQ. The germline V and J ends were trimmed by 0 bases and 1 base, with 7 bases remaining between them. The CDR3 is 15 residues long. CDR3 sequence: CASSLGDQNTGELFF. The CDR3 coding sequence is TGCGCCAGCAGCTTGGGGGACCAGAACACCGGGGAGCTGTTTTTT.

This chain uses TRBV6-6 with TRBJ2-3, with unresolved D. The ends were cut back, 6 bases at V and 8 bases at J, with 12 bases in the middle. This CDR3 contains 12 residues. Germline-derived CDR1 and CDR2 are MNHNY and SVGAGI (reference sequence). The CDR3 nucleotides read TGTGCCAGCAGCCCGTTCACCGGTACGCAGTATTTT. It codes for CASSPFTGTQYF.

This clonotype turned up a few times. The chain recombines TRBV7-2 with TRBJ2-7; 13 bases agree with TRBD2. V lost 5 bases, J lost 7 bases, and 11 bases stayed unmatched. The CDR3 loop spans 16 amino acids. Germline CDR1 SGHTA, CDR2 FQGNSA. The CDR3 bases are TGTGCCAGCAGCACCACGACTAGCGGGGGGTGGGGTGAGCAGTACTTC. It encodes CASSTTTSGGWGEQYF.

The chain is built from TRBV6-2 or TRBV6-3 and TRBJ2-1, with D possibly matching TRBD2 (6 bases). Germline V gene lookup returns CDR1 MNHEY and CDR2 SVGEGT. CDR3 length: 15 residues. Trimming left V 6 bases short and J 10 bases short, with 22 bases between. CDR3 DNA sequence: TGTGCCAGCAGGCACAACCGGGACTTGGCCTCCGAGCAGTTCTTC. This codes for CASRHNRDLASEQFF.

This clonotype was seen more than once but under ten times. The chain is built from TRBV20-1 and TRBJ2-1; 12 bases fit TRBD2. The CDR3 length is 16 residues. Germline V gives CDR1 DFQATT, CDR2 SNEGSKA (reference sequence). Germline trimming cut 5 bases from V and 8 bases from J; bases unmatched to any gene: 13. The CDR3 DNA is TGCAGTGCTCTAATACTAGCGGGGGGCCTGGGGGATGAGCAGTTCTTC. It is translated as CSALILAGGLGDEQFF.

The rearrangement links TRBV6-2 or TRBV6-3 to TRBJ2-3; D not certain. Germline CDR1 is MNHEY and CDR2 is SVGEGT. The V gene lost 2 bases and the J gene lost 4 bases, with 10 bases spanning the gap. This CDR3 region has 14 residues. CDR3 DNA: TGTGCCAGCAGTTACCTCCACACGGCAGATACGCAGTATTTT. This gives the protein CASSYLHTADTQYF.